This is a list of T cell receptor beta chains from one sample in a study of shared clonotypes between healthy human individuals. Using immunoSEQ multiplex PCR, the repertoire was profiled, and TCRdb retains in-frame clones only, with some absent. This sample has about 2.2 million clones, with more than 85% found just once. Sequenced input: naive CD8+ T cells from PBMCs. These receptors came from a man younger than 30 in good health. Some clones in this sample may be carry-over from other donors' samples. Each CDR3 is given with its conserved first and last residue. A D gene is named only where the DNA matches it firmly. A clone size is listed for some rows: how often the clone was seen (once, few, many), or a class if it is expanded.

abundance	v_gene	j_gene	d_gene	CDR3nt	CDR3aa
.	TRBV29-1	TRBJ2-7	TRBD1	TGCAGCGCCCGGGACAGCCCCTACGAGCAGTACTTC	CSARDSPYEQYF
.	TRBV6-1	TRBJ2-7	.	TGTGCCAGCAGTGAAGCCGGACCTTCCGAGCAGTACTTC	CASSEAGPSEQYF
.	TRBV9	TRBJ1-1	.	TGTGCCAGCAGCGTAGGCCTAATGAACACTGAAGCTTTCTTT	CASSVGLMNTEAFF
.	TRBV4-2	TRBJ2-7	TRBD2	TGTGCCAGCAGCCCCAATAATGTGCTAGCGGGACTGTACTTC	CASSPNNVLAGLYF
.	TRBV11-2	TRBJ2-2	.	TGTGCCAGCCGGACTCCCCCGAGGAACAACACCGGGGAGCTGTTTTTT	CASRTPPRNNTGELFF
.	TRBV19	TRBJ2-7	TRBD1	TGTGCCAGTAGTGGGGGGACAGGGGGAGATGAGCAGTACTTC	CASSGGTGGDEQYF
.	TRBV18	TRBJ1-3	TRBD1	TGTGCCAGCTCACCACCGACAGGGGCTAGTGGAAACACCATATATTTT	CASSPPTGASGNTIYF
few	TRBV29-1	TRBJ1-1	.	TGCAGCGCACAACCTGACAGGTTTGAAGCTTTCTTT	CSAQPDRFEAFF
once	TRBV4-2	TRBJ1-2	.	TGTGCCAGCAGCCAAGAGACAGCATATGGCTACACCTTC	CASSQETAYGYTF
.	TRBV25-1	TRBJ1-3	TRBD1	TGTGCCAGCAGTGAATTCTCCGGGACAGTAAGAAACACCATATATTTT	CASSEFSGTVRNTIYF
.	TRBV27	TRBJ2-7	.	TGTGCCAGCAGTTTTTCCGGCGGGTACGAGCAGTACTTC	CASSFSGGYEQYF
.	TRBV29-1	TRBJ2-3	.	TGCAGCGTTGAACCCGCGACCCAGGTCAAGGGAGATACGCAGTATTTT	CSVEPATQVKGDTQYF
.	TRBV5-8	TRBJ2-1	.	TGTGCCAGCAGCTTGGGGAGCTCCTACAATGAGCAGTTCTTC	CASSLGSSYNEQFF
.	TRBV4-1	TRBJ2-1	TRBD2	TGCGCCAGCAGCCAAGATCCAAGCGGGACTCGATTGTGGGACAATGAGCAGTTCTTC	CASSQDPSGTRLWDNEQFF
once	TRBV6-5	TRBJ1-5	.	TGTGCCAGCGGGCCCCAGCCCCAGCATTTT	CASGPQPQHF
.	TRBV6-5	TRBJ2-1	.	TGTGCCAGCCGGACCGGGCATGAGCAGTTCTTC	CASRTGHEQFF
.	TRBV7-6	TRBJ2-2	.	TGTGCCAGCAGCTACTCCTTGGGGGGCACCGGGGAGCTGTTTTTT	CASSYSLGGTGELFF
.	TRBV27	TRBJ2-1	.	TGTGCCAGCAGGCCCCGAATGTTCAATGAGCAGTTCTTC	CASRPRMFNEQFF
.	TRBV27	TRBJ2-4	.	TGTGCCAGCTCCCTGGCCAGGGGGGCGGGGAACATTCAGTACTTC	CASSLARGAGNIQYF
.	TRBV10-1	TRBJ2-1	TRBD2	TGCGCCAGCAGTGAGTGGTCAGGGACTAAAGATGAGCAGTTCTTC	CASSEWSGTKDEQFF
.	TRBV19	TRBJ2-7	.	TGTGCCAGTAGTTTCGGTGGGACTTACGAGCAGTACTTC	CASSFGGTYEQYF
.	TRBV14	TRBJ2-1	.	TGTGCCAGCAGCCCTCGCCTCGGGGAGAATGAGCAGTTCTTC	CASSPRLGENEQFF
.	TRBV7-8	TRBJ2-7	.	TGTGCCAGCAGCTTTAACTCATACGAGCAGTACTTC	CASSFNSYEQYF
.	TRBV9	TRBJ2-3	TRBD2	TGTGCCAGCAGCGTAGGTAGCGGGAGGACAGATACGCAGTATTTT	CASSVGSGRTDTQYF
.	TRBV11-2	TRBJ2-2	.	TGTGCCAGCAGGGGGCCCGGGCGGATAAACACCGGGGAGCTGTTTTTT	CASRGPGRINTGELFF
.	TRBV5-1	TRBJ2-7	TRBD1	TGCGCCAGCAGCGAGGACAGGGTGGTCGACGAGCAGTACTTC	CASSEDRVVDEQYF
.	TRBV4-3	TRBJ2-1	.	TGCGCCAGCAGCCAAGAGGGTAACTACAATGAGCAGTTCTTC	CASSQEGNYNEQFF
.	TRBV5-1	TRBJ1-1	TRBD1	TGCGCCAGCAGCGCGACCACCTCCGGGACAGGGGTCACTGAAGCTTTCTTT	CASSATTSGTGVTEAFF
.	TRBV28	TRBJ2-5	.	TGTGCCAGCAGTTCCGGGACCCAGTACTTC	CASSSGTQYF
.	TRBV27	TRBJ2-1	.	TGTGCCAGCATACCCGACATGCCGGAACTCTACAATGAGCAGTTCTTC	CASIPDMPELYNEQFF
.	TRBV28	TRBJ2-3	.	TGTGCCAGCAGTCCTAGGGCTGCTGACACAGATACGCAGTATTTT	CASSPRAADTDTQYF
.	TRBV18	TRBJ1-1	.	TGTGCCAGCTCATCATGGACAGAAATGAACACTGAAGCTTTCTTT	CASSSWTEMNTEAFF
.	TRBV5-6	TRBJ2-7	.	TGTGCCAGCTCATCGGCCTACGAGCAGTACTTC	CASSSAYEQYF
.	TRBV5-6	TRBJ2-7	.	TGTGCCAGCAGCCAGACGGTAATCCACGAGCAGTACTTC	CASSQTVIHEQYF
once	TRBV9	TRBJ2-1	.	TGTGCCAGCAGCGTGGTCGGCTCCTACAATGAGCAGTTCTTC	CASSVVGSYNEQFF
.	TRBV9	TRBJ2-7	.	TGTGCCAGCAGCGTAGTCCCAGGGTCTTACGAGCAGTACTTC	CASSVVPGSYEQYF
.	TRBV15	TRBJ2-2	.	TGTGCCACCAGCAGAGTACCCAAACCAAAGACTGGGGAGCTGTTTTTT	CATSRVPKPKTGELFF
.	TRBV29-1	TRBJ1-2	.	TGCAGCGTTGACCCCAAGAACTATGGCTACACCTTC	CSVDPKNYGYTF
.	TRBV6-5	TRBJ2-7	.	TGTGCCAGCAGTTACTCGATTGGGCAGAGCTCCTACGAGCAGTACTTC	CASSYSIGQSSYEQYF
.	TRBV27	TRBJ1-2	TRBD1	TGTGCCAGCAGCTCCGGGACAGCCAAAAAGAACTATGGCTACACCTTC	CASSSGTAKKNYGYTF
once	TRBV5-8	TRBJ2-7	TRBD1	TGTGCCAGCAGCCGGACAGGGAGCTACGAGCAGTACTTC	CASSRTGSYEQYF
.	TRBV29-1	TRBJ2-2	.	TGCAGCGTACAGGGTGTCGGGGAGCTGTTTTTT	CSVQGVGELFF
.	TRBV27	TRBJ2-7	.	TGTGCCAGCAGTTCGATGGGGGACATCTTTAACTACGAGCAGTACTTC	CASSSMGDIFNYEQYF
.	TRBV7-5	TRBJ1-4	.	TGTGTCAGAAGGGCGGGCTCCCCGCACGAAAAACTGTTTTTT	CVRRAGSPHEKLFF
.	TRBV7-9	TRBJ2-1	.	TGTGCCAGCAGCCCCAGAGACGGCGGGGGCCCCTACAATGAGCAGTTCTTC	CASSPRDGGGPYNEQFF
.	TRBV13	TRBJ2-5	.	TGTGCCAGCAGCTCGGGACTTGCTGGGGGAGAGACCCAGTACTTC	CASSSGLAGGETQYF
.	TRBV27	TRBJ2-2	TRBD1	TGTGCCAGCAGTCCGTCCCCGGGACAGGGGGCAGCCGGGGAGCTGTTTTTT	CASSPSPGQGAAGELFF
.	TRBV11-2	TRBJ1-3	.	TGTGCCAGCAGTCAGGCAGGGGCCCCTGGAAACACCATATATTTT	CASSQAGAPGNTIYF
.	TRBV18	TRBJ1-5	.	TGTGCCAGCTCACCGGACAGTCGGCCGGGCAATCAGCCCCAGCATTTT	CASSPDSRPGNQPQHF
few	TRBV2	TRBJ2-1	.	TGTGCCAGCCGCCTTGGACTCCCTTCTTACAATGAGCAGTTCTTC	CASRLGLPSYNEQFF
.	TRBV6-5	TRBJ1-2	.	TGTGCCAGCAGTTATCCAGGCACCAATAACTATGGCTACACCTTC	CASSYPGTNNYGYTF
.	TRBV11-2	TRBJ1-2	.	TGTGCCAGCAGCTTAGATTCGGGCCCCGAGTTAGGGTATGGCTACACCTTC	CASSLDSGPELGYGYTF
.	TRBV11-2	TRBJ2-7	.	TGTGCCAGCAGCTTAGGGGGCGGGAACTCCTACGAGCAGTACTTC	CASSLGGGNSYEQYF
.	TRBV7-9	TRBJ1-3	.	TGTGCCAGCAGCCCCAAGCTCCAGCTCAGCTCTGGAAACACCATATATTTT	CASSPKLQLSSGNTIYF
.	TRBV28	TRBJ2-7	.	TGTGCCAGCAGTTTAATCCTAGCGCGCGCCTACGAGCAGTACTTC	CASSLILARAYEQYF
once	TRBV4-3	TRBJ2-3	.	TGCGCCAGCAGCCAATCCGCCTACAGTGCAGATACGCAGTATTTT	CASSQSAYSADTQYF
.	TRBV28	TRBJ2-7	.	TGTGCCAGCAGTTTTGCAGGGGCCGAGCAGTACTTC	CASSFAGAEQYF
.	TRBV25-1	TRBJ2-7	TRBD2	TGTGCCAGCAGTGAGGGAACGACTAGCGGACCCTACGAGCAGTACTTC	CASSEGTTSGPYEQYF
once	TRBV29-1	TRBJ2-7	TRBD1	TGCAGCGTTGAAGATCCCCTAGTGGGGACAGGGACGACCTACGAGCAGTACTTC	CSVEDPLVGTGTTYEQYF
.	TRBV27	TRBJ1-5	TRBD1	TGTGCCAGCTATTCCGGGACAGGGGCCAATTTTTACAATCAGCCCCAGCATTTT	CASYSGTGANFYNQPQHF